This T cell receptor (beta chain) derives from a study of T-cell reconstitution after alpha-beta-depleted transplantation in children. Preparation of the TCRbeta library involved a method that used unique molecular identifiers. TCRdb redid the calling of the PCR reads with MiXCR, one entry per CDR3 protein. Of roughly 220,000 distinct CDR3 sequences in the sample, around 8.9% are singletons; the top ten hold approximately 5.4%. Note on this clonotype: A clone one base away is much larger, so this may be a read error.

The CDR3 covers 14 residues. V shed 4 bases and J shed 4 bases, with 14 bases lying between them. Germline lookup yields CDR1 SGHKS and CDR2 YYEKEE (reference sequence). This clonotype was sampled from a human donor who donated a stem cell graft to a child with SCID. Specimen: PBMCs from the stem cell graft donor, collected from the stem cell graft. This chain connects TRBV5-5 to TRBJ1-2, with D unresolved. The CDR3 nucleotides read TGTGCCAGCAGCCCGAGACTGCTATGCTATGGCTACACCTTC. Protein product: CASSPRLLCYGYTF.